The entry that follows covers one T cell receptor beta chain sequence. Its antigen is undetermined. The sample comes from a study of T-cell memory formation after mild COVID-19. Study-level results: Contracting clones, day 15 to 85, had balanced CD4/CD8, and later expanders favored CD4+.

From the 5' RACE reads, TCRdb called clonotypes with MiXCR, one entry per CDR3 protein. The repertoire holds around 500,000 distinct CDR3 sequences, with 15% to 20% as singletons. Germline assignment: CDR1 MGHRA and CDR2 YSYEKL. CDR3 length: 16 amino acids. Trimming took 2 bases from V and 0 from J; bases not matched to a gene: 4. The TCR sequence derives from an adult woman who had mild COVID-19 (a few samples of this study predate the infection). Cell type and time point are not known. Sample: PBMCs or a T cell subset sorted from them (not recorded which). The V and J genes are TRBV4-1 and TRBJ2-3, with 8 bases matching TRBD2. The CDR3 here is CASSQSSGGSTDTQYF. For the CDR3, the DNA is TGCGCCAGCAGCCAATCCAGCGGGGGAAGCACAGATACGCAGTATTTT.